A selection of T cell receptor beta chains follows, all from one sample in a study of technical replicates of blood from several donors. Profiled with immunoSEQ multiplex PCR; TCRdb holds only in-frame clones, not every one. The sample consists of 60,000 to 65,000 clones, 90% to 95% of them appearing once. Input material: PBMCs. The source is a human donor in good health. Some clones in this sample may be carry-over from other donors' samples. Each CDR3 is given with its conserved first and last residue. Each record gives: J gene, CDR3 length, D gene, V gene, clone size, CDR3 DNA, CDR3 protein. The D gene is left open where the match is weak. Some rows mark clone size as missing; the rest say once, few, many or name a class of expanded clone.

j_gene: TRBJ1-1; len: 13; d_gene: -; v_gene: TRBV2; abundance: -; CDR3nt: TGTGCCAGCCATGGTGCGTCGAACACTGAAGCTTTCTTT; CDR3aa: CASHGASNTEAFF
j_gene: TRBJ2-7; len: 15; d_gene: TRBD1; v_gene: TRBV6-1; abundance: -; CDR3nt: TGTGCCAGCAGTGATAGGACAGGGAGCTCCTACGAGCAGTACTTC; CDR3aa: CASSDRTGSSYEQYF
j_gene: TRBJ1-2; len: 14; d_gene: -; v_gene: TRBV9; abundance: -; CDR3nt: TGTGCCAGCAGCCTACAGGACCTCGGGGGGGTGTACACCTTC; CDR3aa: CASSLQDLGGVYTF
j_gene: TRBJ2-7; len: 15; d_gene: -; v_gene: TRBV18; abundance: -; CDR3nt: TGTGCCAGCTCACCCGAAGCGGGTCTATCCTACGAGCAGTACTTC; CDR3aa: CASSPEAGLSYEQYF
j_gene: TRBJ2-1; len: 14; d_gene: TRBD2; v_gene: TRBV6-1; abundance: -; CDR3nt: TGTGCCAGCAATTCCGGGACTAGCATGGATGAGCAGTTCTTC; CDR3aa: CASNSGTSMDEQFF
j_gene: TRBJ2-1; len: 11; d_gene: -; v_gene: TRBV6-6; abundance: -; CDR3nt: TGTGCCAGCGGGAGTTACAATGAGCAGTTCTTC; CDR3aa: CASGSYNEQFF
j_gene: TRBJ2-7; len: 15; d_gene: -; v_gene: TRBV4-2; abundance: -; CDR3nt: TGTGCCAGCAGCCAAGATGGGGGGTCCTCCTACGAGCAGTACTTC; CDR3aa: CASSQDGGSSYEQYF
j_gene: TRBJ2-2; len: 14; d_gene: TRBD1; v_gene: TRBV6-5; abundance: -; CDR3nt: TGTGCCAGCAGTACCGTAGGGGGCGCGGGGGAGCTGTTTTTT; CDR3aa: CASSTVGGAGELFF
j_gene: TRBJ2-7; len: 14; d_gene: -; v_gene: TRBV18; abundance: -; CDR3nt: TGTGCCAGCTCACCAGGTGGCGCAGGGTACGAGCAGTACTTC; CDR3aa: CASSPGGAGYEQYF
j_gene: TRBJ2-1; len: 16; d_gene: -; v_gene: TRBV4-1; abundance: once; CDR3nt: TGCGCCAGCAGCCAAGATGGAGCGGGTGGGTCGAGTGAGCAGTTCTTC; CDR3aa: CASSQDGAGGSSEQFF
j_gene: TRBJ2-5; len: 14; d_gene: TRBD2; v_gene: TRBV7-3; abundance: once; CDR3nt: TGTGCCAGCAGCGTAGGGACTAGTGGCGAGACCCAGTACTTC; CDR3aa: CASSVGTSGETQYF
j_gene: TRBJ1-6; len: 15; d_gene: -; v_gene: TRBV23-1; abundance: -; CDR3nt: TGCGCCAGCAGTCAATCACCGGGACTGCGTTCACCCCTCCACTTT; CDR3aa: CASSQSPGLRSPLHF
j_gene: TRBJ2-3; len: 15; d_gene: TRBD2; v_gene: TRBV5-1; abundance: -; CDR3nt: TGCGCCAGCAGCTTACGTAGCGGGAAGACAGATACGCAGTATTTT; CDR3aa: CASSLRSGKTDTQYF
j_gene: TRBJ1-1; len: 15; d_gene: TRBD1; v_gene: TRBV4-1; abundance: -; CDR3nt: TGCGCCAGCAGCCCGCTAGGGACAGGGAGCACTGAAGCTTTCTTT; CDR3aa: CASSPLGTGSTEAFF
j_gene: TRBJ2-7; len: 16; d_gene: TRBD1; v_gene: TRBV6-5; abundance: -; CDR3nt: TGTGCCAGCAGTTACGACCGCACAGGGGGCCCCAGCGAGCAGTACTTC; CDR3aa: CASSYDRTGGPSEQYF
j_gene: TRBJ2-1; len: 16; d_gene: -; v_gene: TRBV27; abundance: -; CDR3nt: TGTGCCAGCAGTTTATGGGAGACTGTTTCCTACAATGAGCAGTTCTTC; CDR3aa: CASSLWETVSYNEQFF
j_gene: TRBJ2-7; len: 12; d_gene: -; v_gene: TRBV30; abundance: -; CDR3nt: TGTGCCTGGACGCCCGGGACATACGAGCAGTACTTC; CDR3aa: CAWTPGTYEQYF
j_gene: TRBJ2-7; len: 15; d_gene: -; v_gene: TRBV15; abundance: -; CDR3nt: TGTGCCACCAGCAGAGAGCCAGATCCGAGGCCCGAGCAGTACTTC; CDR3aa: CATSREPDPRPEQYF
j_gene: TRBJ1-2; len: 14; d_gene: TRBD1; v_gene: TRBV5-6; abundance: -; CDR3nt: TGTGCCAGCAGCTTGGCAGGGGGGAGCTCTGGCTACACCTTC; CDR3aa: CASSLAGGSSGYTF
j_gene: TRBJ1-2; len: 16; d_gene: -; v_gene: TRBV6-5; abundance: -; CDR3nt: TGTGCCAGCAGTTACTCGAGAACCACCTTTCAATATGGCTACACCTTC; CDR3aa: CASSYSRTTFQYGYTF
j_gene: TRBJ2-1; len: 20; d_gene: TRBD2; v_gene: TRBV7-3; abundance: once; CDR3nt: TGTGCCAGCAACCACCGTTTCCCTAGCGGGGGGCCTCATTCCTACAATGAGCAGTTCTTC; CDR3aa: CASNHRFPSGGPHSYNEQFF
j_gene: TRBJ2-3; len: 14; d_gene: -; v_gene: TRBV7-3; abundance: -; CDR3nt: TGTGCCAGCAGAAGAGGGGGGGCTCAAGATACGCAGTATTTT; CDR3aa: CASRRGGAQDTQYF
j_gene: TRBJ1-1; len: 17; d_gene: TRBD1; v_gene: TRBV29-1; abundance: -; CDR3nt: TGCAGCGTTTCCCCCGGGACAGGGATTTTAGTGAACACTGAAGCTTTCTTT; CDR3aa: CSVSPGTGILVNTEAFF
j_gene: TRBJ1-4; len: 16; d_gene: TRBD1; v_gene: TRBV28; abundance: -; CDR3nt: TGTGCCAGCAGCTCCCCACAACAGGGGGGCCGGGAAAAACTGTTTTTT; CDR3aa: CASSSPQQGGREKLFF
j_gene: TRBJ2-2; len: 17; d_gene: TRBD2; v_gene: TRBV9; abundance: -; CDR3nt: TGTGCCAGCAGCTTCGGGACTAGCGGATTAAACACCGGGGAGCTGTTTTTT; CDR3aa: CASSFGTSGLNTGELFF
j_gene: TRBJ2-2; len: 16; d_gene: -; v_gene: TRBV11-3; abundance: -; CDR3nt: TGTGCCAGCAGCTTAACGGACTGGTACAACACCGGGGAGCTGTTTTTT; CDR3aa: CASSLTDWYNTGELFF
j_gene: TRBJ1-3; len: 16; d_gene: -; v_gene: TRBV11-2; abundance: once; CDR3nt: TGTGCCAGCAGTCTTTACAGGGTAAACTCTGGAAACACCATATATTTT; CDR3aa: CASSLYRVNSGNTIYF
j_gene: TRBJ2-3; len: 16; d_gene: TRBD2; v_gene: TRBV7-9; abundance: -; CDR3nt: TGTGCCAGCAGCCCATCGACTAGCGGGAGCCCAGATACGCAGTATTTT; CDR3aa: CASSPSTSGSPDTQYF
j_gene: TRBJ1-3; len: 17; d_gene: -; v_gene: TRBV4-3; abundance: -; CDR3nt: TGCGCCAGCAGCCCCTTGCCGGTTGGGCAAGCTGGAAACACCATATATTTT; CDR3aa: CASSPLPVGQAGNTIYF
j_gene: TRBJ2-2; len: 13; d_gene: -; v_gene: TRBV5-5; abundance: -; CDR3nt: TGTGCCAGCAGCTTTCGGGGCACCGGGGAGCTGTTTTTT; CDR3aa: CASSFRGTGELFF
j_gene: TRBJ2-2; len: 14; d_gene: -; v_gene: TRBV5-1; abundance: -; CDR3nt: TGCGCCAGCAGCTTATCAGGGAACACCGGGGAGCTGTTTTTT; CDR3aa: CASSLSGNTGELFF
j_gene: TRBJ1-3; len: 16; d_gene: -; v_gene: TRBV9; abundance: -; CDR3nt: TGTGCCAGCAGCGTAGGGGGCAGCACCTCTGGAAACACCATATATTTT; CDR3aa: CASSVGGSTSGNTIYF
j_gene: TRBJ1-6; len: 13; d_gene: -; v_gene: TRBV30; abundance: -; CDR3nt: TGTGCCTGGACGAACACCGGCGGTTCACCCCTCCACTTT; CDR3aa: CAWTNTGGSPLHF
j_gene: TRBJ2-1; len: 15; d_gene: TRBD2; v_gene: TRBV2; abundance: -; CDR3nt: TGTGCCAGCAACCAGAGGCTAGCGGATTACAATGAGCAGTTCTTC; CDR3aa: CASNQRLADYNEQFF
j_gene: TRBJ2-2; len: 18; d_gene: TRBD1; v_gene: TRBV4-3; abundance: -; CDR3nt: TGCGCCAGCAGCCAAGAGACAGGGCTTCTGGGGAACACCGGGGAGCTGTTTTTT; CDR3aa: CASSQETGLLGNTGELFF
j_gene: TRBJ2-7; len: 15; d_gene: TRBD2; v_gene: TRBV13; abundance: once; CDR3nt: TGTGCCAGCAGCATCGGACTAGCGGTATCCTACGAGCAGTACTTC; CDR3aa: CASSIGLAVSYEQYF
j_gene: TRBJ2-7; len: 16; d_gene: -; v_gene: TRBV7-3; abundance: few; CDR3nt: TGTGCCAGCAGCTTATCCCCCCGCTACCGAACCAACGAGCAGTACTTC; CDR3aa: CASSLSPRYRTNEQYF
j_gene: TRBJ1-1; len: 13; d_gene: TRBD1; v_gene: TRBV4-3; abundance: -; CDR3nt: TGCGCCAGCAGCCAAGTGGACAGGGCAAAAGCTTTCTTT; CDR3aa: CASSQVDRAKAFF
j_gene: TRBJ2-1; len: 15; d_gene: TRBD2; v_gene: TRBV6-1; abundance: -; CDR3nt: TGTGCCAGCAGTGTACTAGCGGGAGTTGGCAATGAGCAGTTCTTC; CDR3aa: CASSVLAGVGNEQFF
j_gene: TRBJ1-2; len: 15; d_gene: TRBD1; v_gene: TRBV5-1; abundance: once; CDR3nt: TGCGCCAGCAGCGCCGGGACAGGGTTTTCCTATGGCTACACCTTC; CDR3aa: CASSAGTGFSYGYTF
j_gene: TRBJ1-6; len: 15; d_gene: TRBD1; v_gene: TRBV7-9; abundance: -; CDR3nt: TGTGCCAGCAGACTACAGGGGGCGGATAATTCACCCCTCCACTTT; CDR3aa: CASRLQGADNSPLHF
j_gene: TRBJ1-6; len: 18; d_gene: -; v_gene: TRBV7-2; abundance: -; CDR3nt: TGTGCCAGCAGCTTCGGACAAATACAGGGTAGTAGAAATTCACCCCTCCACTTT; CDR3aa: CASSFGQIQGSRNSPLHF
j_gene: TRBJ2-1; len: 12; d_gene: -; v_gene: TRBV7-6; abundance: -; CDR3nt: TGTGCCAGCAGCTCACAGGGCAATGAGCAGTTCTTC; CDR3aa: CASSSQGNEQFF
j_gene: TRBJ1-1; len: 14; d_gene: -; v_gene: TRBV9; abundance: -; CDR3nt: TGTGCCAGCAGCCCTGAGACAGTTAACACTGAAGCTTTCTTT; CDR3aa: CASSPETVNTEAFF
j_gene: TRBJ1-1; len: 15; d_gene: -; v_gene: TRBV7-9; abundance: -; CDR3nt: TGTGCCAGCAGCTTAGAAGGGGTCAAAGGGGCTGAAGCTTTCTTT; CDR3aa: CASSLEGVKGAEAFF